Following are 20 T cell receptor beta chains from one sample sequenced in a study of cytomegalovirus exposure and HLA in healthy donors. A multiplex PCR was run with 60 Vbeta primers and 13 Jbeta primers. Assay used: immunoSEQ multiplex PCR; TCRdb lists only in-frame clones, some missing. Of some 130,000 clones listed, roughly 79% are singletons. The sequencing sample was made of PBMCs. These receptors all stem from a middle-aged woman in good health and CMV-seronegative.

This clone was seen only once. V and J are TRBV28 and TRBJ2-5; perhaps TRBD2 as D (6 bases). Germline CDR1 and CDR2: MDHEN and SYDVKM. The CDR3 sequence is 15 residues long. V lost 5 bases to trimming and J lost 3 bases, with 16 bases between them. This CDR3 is CASSPSRRAKETQYF. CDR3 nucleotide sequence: TGTGCCAGCAGTCCCAGCCGGAGGGCTAAAGAGACCCAGTACTTC.

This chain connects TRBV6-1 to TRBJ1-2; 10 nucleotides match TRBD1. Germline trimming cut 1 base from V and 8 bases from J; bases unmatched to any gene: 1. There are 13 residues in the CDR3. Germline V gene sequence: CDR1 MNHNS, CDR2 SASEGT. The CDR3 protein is CASSEGTGGGYTF. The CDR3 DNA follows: TGTGCCAGCAGTGAAGGGACAGGGGGAGGCTACACCTTC.

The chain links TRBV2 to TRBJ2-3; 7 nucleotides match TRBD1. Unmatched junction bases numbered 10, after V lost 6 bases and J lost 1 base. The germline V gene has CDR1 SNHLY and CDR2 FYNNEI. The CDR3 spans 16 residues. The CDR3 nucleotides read TGTGCCAGCAGCGAATTTACAGGGGCCCGCACAGATACGCAGTATTTT. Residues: CASSEFTGARTDTQYF.

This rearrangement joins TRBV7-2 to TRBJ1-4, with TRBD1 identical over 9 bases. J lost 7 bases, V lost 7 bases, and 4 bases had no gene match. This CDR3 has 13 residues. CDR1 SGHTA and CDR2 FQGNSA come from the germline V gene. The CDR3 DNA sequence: TGTGCCAGCAACCCGACAGGGGGTGAAAAACTGTTTTTT. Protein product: CASNPTGGEKLFF. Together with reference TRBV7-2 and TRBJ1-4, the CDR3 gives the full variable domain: GAGVSQSPSNKVTEKGKDVELRCDPISGHTALYWYRQSLGQGLEFLIYFQGNSAPDKSGLPSDRFSAERTGGSVSTLTIQRTQQEDSAVYLCASNPTGGEKLFFGSGTQLSVL.

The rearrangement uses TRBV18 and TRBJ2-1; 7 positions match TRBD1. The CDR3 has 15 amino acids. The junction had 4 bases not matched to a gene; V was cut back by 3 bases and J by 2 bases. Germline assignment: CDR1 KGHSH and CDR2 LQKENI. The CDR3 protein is CASSPSGQTYNEQFF. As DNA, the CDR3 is TGTGCCAGCTCACCGTCGGGACAGACCTACAATGAGCAGTTCTTC.

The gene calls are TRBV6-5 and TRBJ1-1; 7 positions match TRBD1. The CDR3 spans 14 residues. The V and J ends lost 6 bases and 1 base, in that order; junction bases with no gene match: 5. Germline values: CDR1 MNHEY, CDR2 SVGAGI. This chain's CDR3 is CASSRQGPNTEAFF. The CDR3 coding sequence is TGTGCCAGCAGCCGACAGGGTCCGAACACTGAAGCTTTCTTT.

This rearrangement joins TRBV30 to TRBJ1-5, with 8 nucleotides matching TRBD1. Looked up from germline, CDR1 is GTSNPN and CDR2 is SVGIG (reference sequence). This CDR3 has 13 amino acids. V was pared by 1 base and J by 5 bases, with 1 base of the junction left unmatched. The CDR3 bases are TGTGCCTGGAGTGAACAGGGGGATCAGCCCCAGCATTTT. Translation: CAWSEQGDQPQHF. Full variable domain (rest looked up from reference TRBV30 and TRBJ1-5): SQTIHQWPATLVQPVGSPLSLECTVEGTSNPNLYWYRQAAGRGLQLLFYSVGIGQISSEVPQNLSASRPQDRQFILSSKKLLLSDSGFYLCAWSEQGDQPQHFGDGTRLSIL.

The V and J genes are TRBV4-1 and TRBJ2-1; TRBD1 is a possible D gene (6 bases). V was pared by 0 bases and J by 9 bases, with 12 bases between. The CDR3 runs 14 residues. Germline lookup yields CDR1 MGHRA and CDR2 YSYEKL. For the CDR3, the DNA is TGCGCCAGCAGCCAAGATCAGGGGATGGGTGAGCAGTTCTTC. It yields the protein CASSQDQGMGEQFF.

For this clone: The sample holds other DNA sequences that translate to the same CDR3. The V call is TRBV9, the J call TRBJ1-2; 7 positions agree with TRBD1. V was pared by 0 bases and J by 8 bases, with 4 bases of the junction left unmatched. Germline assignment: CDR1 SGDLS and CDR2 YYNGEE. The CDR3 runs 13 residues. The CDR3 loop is CASSVGQGGGYTF. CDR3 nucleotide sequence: TGTGCCAGCAGCGTAGGACAGGGTGGGGGCTACACCTTC.

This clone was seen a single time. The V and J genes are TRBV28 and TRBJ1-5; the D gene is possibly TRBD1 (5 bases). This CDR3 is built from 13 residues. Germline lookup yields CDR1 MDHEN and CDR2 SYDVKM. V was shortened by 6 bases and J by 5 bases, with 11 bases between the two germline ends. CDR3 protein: CASRDIRHQPQHF. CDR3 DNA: TGTGCCAGCAGGGACATTAGACATCAGCCCCAGCATTTT.

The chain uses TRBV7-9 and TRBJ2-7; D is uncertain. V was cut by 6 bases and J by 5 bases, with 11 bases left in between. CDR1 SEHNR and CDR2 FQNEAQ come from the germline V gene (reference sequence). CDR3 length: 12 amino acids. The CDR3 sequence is CASRSHRDEQYF. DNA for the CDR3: TGTGCCAGCAGGTCCCACCGGGACGAGCAGTACTTC.

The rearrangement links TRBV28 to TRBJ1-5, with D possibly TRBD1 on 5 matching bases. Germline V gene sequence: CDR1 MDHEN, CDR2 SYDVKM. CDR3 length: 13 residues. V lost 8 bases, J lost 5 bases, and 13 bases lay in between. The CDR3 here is CASATDAHQPQHF. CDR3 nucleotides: TGTGCCAGCGCGACAGACGCCCATCAGCCCCAGCATTTT. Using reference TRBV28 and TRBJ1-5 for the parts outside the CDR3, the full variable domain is DVKVTQSSRYLVKRTGEKVFLECVQDMDHENMFWYRQDPGLGLRLIYFSYDVKMKEKGDIPEGYSVSREKKERFSLILESASTNQTSMYLCASATDAHQPQHFGDGTRLSIL.

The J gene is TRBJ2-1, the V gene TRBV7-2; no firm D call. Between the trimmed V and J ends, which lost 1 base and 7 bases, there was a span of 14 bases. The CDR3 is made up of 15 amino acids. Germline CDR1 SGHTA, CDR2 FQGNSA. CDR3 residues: CASSLEVSILNEQFF. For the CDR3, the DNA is TGTGCCAGCAGCTTAGAAGTAAGCATTTTAAATGAGCAGTTCTTC.

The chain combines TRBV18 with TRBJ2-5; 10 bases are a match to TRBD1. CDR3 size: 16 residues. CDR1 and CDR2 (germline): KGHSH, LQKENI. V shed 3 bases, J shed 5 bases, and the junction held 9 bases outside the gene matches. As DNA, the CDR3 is TGTGCCAGCTCACCGGGACAGGGGAAGATTGGGGAGACCCAGTACTTC. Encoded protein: CASSPGQGKIGETQYF.

As DNA, the CDR3 is TGTGCCAGCAGTTACGCGACAGGGGCGGGTACTGAAGCTTTCTTT. This gives the protein CASSYATGAGTEAFF. The rearrangement uses TRBV6-5 and TRBJ1-1; 8 bases are shared with TRBD1. J gave up 5 bases and V 2 bases, and 7 bases lay outside the gene matches. Germline loops: CDR1 MNHEY, CDR2 SVGAGI. This CDR3 is 15 amino acids long.

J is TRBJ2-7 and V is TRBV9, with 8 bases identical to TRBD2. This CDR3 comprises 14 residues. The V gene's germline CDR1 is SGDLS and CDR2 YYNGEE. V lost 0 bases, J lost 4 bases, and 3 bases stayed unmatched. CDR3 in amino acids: CASSVAPSGYEQYF. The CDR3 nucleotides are TGTGCCAGCAGCGTAGCCCCTAGCGGGTACGAGCAGTACTTC.

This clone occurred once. As DNA, the CDR3 is TGCGCCAGCAGCCCCGGCGGTGGGGGGGGAACGGTTGAGCAGTTCTTC. Amino acids: CASSPGGGGGTVEQFF. The genes are TRBV5-1 and TRBJ2-1; TRBD2 aligns across 7 bases. CDR1 and CDR2 from the germline V gene are SGHRS and YFSETQ. Unmatched junction bases numbered 16, after V lost 4 bases and J lost 9 bases. The CDR3 spans 16 residues.

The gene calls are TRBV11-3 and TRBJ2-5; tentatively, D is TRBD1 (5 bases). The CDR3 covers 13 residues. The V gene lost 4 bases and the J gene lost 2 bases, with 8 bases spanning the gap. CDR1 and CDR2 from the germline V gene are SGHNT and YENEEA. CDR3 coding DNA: TGTGCCAGCAGCTCTCGACAGCAAGAGACCCAGTACTTC. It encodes CASSSRQQETQYF.

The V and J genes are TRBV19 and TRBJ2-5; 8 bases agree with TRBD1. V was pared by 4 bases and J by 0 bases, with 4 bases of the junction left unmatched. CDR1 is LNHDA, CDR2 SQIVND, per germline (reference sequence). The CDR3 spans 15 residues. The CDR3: CASSSGQGDQETQYF. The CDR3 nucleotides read TGTGCCAGTAGTAGTGGACAGGGCGACCAAGAGACCCAGTACTTC.

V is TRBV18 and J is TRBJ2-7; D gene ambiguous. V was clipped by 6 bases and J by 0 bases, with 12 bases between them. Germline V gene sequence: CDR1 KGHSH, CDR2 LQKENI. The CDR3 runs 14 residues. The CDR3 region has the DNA TGTGCCAGCTCGGAAAGCACAGACTCCTACGAGCAGTACTTC. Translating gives CASSESTDSYEQYF.